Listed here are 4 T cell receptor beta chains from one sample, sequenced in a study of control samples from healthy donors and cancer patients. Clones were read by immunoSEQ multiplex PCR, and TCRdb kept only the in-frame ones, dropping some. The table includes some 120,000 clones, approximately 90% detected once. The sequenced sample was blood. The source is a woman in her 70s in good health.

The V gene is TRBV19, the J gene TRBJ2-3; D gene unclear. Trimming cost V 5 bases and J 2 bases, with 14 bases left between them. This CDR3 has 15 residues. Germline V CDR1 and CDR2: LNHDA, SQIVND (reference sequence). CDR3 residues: CASSPSGWNTDTQYF. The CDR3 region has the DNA TGTGCCAGTAGTCCATCCGGATGGAACACAGATACGCAGTATTTT. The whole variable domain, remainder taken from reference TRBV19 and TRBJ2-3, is DGGITQSPKYLFRKEGQNVTLSCEQNLNHDAMYWYRQDPGQGLRLIYYSQIVNDFQKGDIAEGYSVSREKKESFPLTVTSAQKNPTAFYLCASSPSGWNTDTQYFGPGTRLTVL.

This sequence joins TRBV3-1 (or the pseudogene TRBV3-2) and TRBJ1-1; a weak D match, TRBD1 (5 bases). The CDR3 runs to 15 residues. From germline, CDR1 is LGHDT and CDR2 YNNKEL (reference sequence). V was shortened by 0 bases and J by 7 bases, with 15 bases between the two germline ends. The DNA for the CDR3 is TGTGCCAGCAGCCAAGATCAGGGACGACGCGTTGAAGCTTTCTTT. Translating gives CASSQDQGRRVEAFF.

The CDR3 bases are TGTGCCAGTAGTATCACCCCCGTCGGGCAGTTTAATTCACCCCTCCACTTT. It specifies CASSITPVGQFNSPLHF. V gene TRBV19 combines with J gene TRBJ1-6; D is unresolved. Germline V gene lookup returns CDR1 LNHDA and CDR2 SQIVND (reference sequence). The CDR3 spans 17 residues. V was cut by 3 bases and J by 6 bases, with 18 bases left in between.

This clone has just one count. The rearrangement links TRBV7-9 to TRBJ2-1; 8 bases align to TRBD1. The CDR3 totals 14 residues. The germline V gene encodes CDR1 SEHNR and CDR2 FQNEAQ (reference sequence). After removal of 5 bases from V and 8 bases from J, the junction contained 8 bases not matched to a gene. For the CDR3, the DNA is TGTGCCAGCAGCCCCGGTGGACAGGGTGATGAGCAGTTCTTC. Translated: CASSPGGQGDEQFF.